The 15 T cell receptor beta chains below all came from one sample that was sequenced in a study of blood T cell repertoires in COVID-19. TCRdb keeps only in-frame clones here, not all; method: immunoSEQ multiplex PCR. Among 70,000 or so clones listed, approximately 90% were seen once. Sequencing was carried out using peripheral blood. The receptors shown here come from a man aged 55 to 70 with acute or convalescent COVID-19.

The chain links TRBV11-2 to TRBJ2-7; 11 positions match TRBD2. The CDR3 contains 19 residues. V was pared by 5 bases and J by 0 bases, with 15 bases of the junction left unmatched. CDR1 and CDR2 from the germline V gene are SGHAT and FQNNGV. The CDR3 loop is CASSQRGVVTSGASYEQYF. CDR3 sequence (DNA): TGTGCCAGCAGCCAAAGAGGGGTAGTGACTAGCGGGGCCTCCTACGAGCAGTACTTC. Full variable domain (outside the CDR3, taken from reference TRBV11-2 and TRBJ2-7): EAGVAQSPRYKIIEKRQSVAFWCNPISGHATLYWYQQILGQGPKLLIQFQNNGVVDDSQLPKDRFSAERLKGVDSTLKIQPAKLEDSAVYLCASSQRGVVTSGASYEQYFGPGTRLTVT.

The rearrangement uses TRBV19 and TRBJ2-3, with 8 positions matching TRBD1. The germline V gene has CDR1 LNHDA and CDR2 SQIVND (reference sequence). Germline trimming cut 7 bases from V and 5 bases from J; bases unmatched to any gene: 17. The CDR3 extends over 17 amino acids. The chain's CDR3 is CASTHTGDRRNGDTQYF. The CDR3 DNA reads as TGTGCCAGTACCCACACCGGGGACAGGAGGAATGGAGATACGCAGTATTTT.

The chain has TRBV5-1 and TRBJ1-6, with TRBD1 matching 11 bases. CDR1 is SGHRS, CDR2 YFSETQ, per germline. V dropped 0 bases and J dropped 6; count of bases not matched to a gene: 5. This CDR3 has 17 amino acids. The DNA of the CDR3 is TGCGCCAGCAGCTTGGCGGGACAGGGGGGAGGTAATTCACCCCTCCACTTT. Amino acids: CASSLAGQGGGNSPLHF.

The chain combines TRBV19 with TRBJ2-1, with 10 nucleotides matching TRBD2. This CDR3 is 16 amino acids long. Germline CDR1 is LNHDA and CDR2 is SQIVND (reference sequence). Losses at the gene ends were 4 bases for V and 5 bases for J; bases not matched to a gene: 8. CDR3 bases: TGTGCCAGTAGTAGGACTAGCGGCAACACAAACAATGAGCAGTTCTTC. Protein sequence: CASSRTSGNTNNEQFF.

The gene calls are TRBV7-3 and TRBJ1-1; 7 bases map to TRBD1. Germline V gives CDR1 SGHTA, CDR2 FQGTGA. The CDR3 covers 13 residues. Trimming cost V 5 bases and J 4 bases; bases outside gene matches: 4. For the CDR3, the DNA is TGTGCCAGCAGCATGACAGGGAGCACTGAAGCTTTCTTT. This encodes CASSMTGSTEAFF.

The CDR3 here is CSVVPGGYEQYF. In DNA form, the CDR3 reads TGCAGCGTTGTTCCCGGGGGCTACGAGCAGTACTTC. The J gene is TRBJ2-7, the V gene TRBV29-1, with a tentative D call TRBD2 (6 bases). V gave up 4 bases and J gave up 3 bases, with 10 bases separating them. Germline lookup yields CDR1 SQVTM and CDR2 ANQGSEA. This CDR3 comprises 12 residues.

The CDR3 DNA is TGTGCCAGCAGCAAGCGTGCTGAGCAGTTCTTC. Translated, it gives CASSKRAEQFF. The chain joins TRBV21-1 to TRBJ2-1; TRBD2, the table's D call, was not compared with the DNA. TRBV21-1 is deemed a pseudogene. The CDR3 is 11 residues long.

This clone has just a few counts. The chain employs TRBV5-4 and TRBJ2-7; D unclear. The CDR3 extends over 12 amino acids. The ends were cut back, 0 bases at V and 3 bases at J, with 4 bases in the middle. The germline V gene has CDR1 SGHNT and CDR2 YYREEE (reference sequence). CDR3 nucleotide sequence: TGTGCCAGCAGCTTGGGAGGCTACGAGCAGTACTTC. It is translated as CASSLGGYEQYF.

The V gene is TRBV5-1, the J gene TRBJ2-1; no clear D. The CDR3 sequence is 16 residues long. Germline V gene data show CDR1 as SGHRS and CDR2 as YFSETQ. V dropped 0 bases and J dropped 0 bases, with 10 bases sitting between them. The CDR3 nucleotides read TGCGCCAGCAGCTTGGAAGAGTCATCCTCCTACAATGAGCAGTTCTTC. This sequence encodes CASSLEESSSYNEQFF. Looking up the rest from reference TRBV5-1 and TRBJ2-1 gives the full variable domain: KAGVTQTPRYLIKTRGQQVTLSCSPISGHRSVSWYQQTPGQGLQFLFEYFSETQRNKGNFPGRFSGRQFSNSRSEMNVSTLELGDSALYLCASSLEESSSYNEQFFGPGTRLTVL.

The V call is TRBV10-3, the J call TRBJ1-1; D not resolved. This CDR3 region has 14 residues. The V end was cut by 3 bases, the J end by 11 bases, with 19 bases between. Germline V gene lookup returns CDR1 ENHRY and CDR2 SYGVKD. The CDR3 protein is CAISDPLRLEWAFF. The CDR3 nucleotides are TGTGCCATCAGTGACCCACTACGTCTGGAGTGGGCTTTCTTT.

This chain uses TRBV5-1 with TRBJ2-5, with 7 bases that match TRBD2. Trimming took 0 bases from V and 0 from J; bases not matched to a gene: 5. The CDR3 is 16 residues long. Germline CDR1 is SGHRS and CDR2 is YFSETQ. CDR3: CASSLADGGNQETQYF. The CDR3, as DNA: TGCGCCAGCAGCTTGGCCGACGGGGGGAACCAAGAGACCCAGTACTTC.

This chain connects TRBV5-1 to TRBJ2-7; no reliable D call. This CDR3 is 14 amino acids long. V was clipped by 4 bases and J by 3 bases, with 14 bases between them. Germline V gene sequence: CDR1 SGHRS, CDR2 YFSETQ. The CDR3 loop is CASSTRRGSYEQYF. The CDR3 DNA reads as TGCGCCAGCAGCACGCGGCGCGGCAGCTACGAGCAGTACTTC.

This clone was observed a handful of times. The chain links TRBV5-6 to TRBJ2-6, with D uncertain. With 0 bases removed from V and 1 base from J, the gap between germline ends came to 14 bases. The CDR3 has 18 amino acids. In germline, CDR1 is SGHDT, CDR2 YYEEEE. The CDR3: CASSLEFSRVSGANVLTF. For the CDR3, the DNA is TGTGCCAGCAGCTTGGAGTTTTCCCGGGTGTCTGGGGCCAACGTCCTGACTTTC.

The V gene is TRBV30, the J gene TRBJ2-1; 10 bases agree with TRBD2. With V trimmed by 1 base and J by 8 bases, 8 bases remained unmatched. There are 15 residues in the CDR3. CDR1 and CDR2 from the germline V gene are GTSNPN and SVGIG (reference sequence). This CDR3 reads CAWSELSGGLDEQFF. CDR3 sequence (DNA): TGTGCCTGGAGTGAACTTAGCGGGGGGCTCGATGAGCAGTTCTTC.

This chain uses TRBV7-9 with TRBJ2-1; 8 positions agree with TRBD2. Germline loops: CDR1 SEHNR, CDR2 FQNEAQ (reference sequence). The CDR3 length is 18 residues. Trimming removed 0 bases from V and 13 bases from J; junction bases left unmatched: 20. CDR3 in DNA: TGTGCCAGCAGCTTAGCGTTAGGTGGGACTAGACAGACTTTCCTACAGTTCTTC. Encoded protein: CASSLALGGTRQTFLQFF.